This record covers a single TCR beta chain. The sample belongs to a study of blood T cell repertoires in COVID-19. Assay: immunoSEQ multiplex PCR; the TCRdb copy retains only in-frame clones and omits some. The repertoire holds around 71,000 clones, with approximately 83% as singletons. Germline V lookup: CDR1 SGHRS, CDR2 YFSETQ. The CDR3 covers 19 residues. The V and J ends lost 4 bases and 0 bases, in that order; junction bases with no gene match: 15. The gene calls are TRBV5-1 and TRBJ2-3; TRBD2 agrees at 9 bases. The sequenced sample was peripheral blood. This sequence was found in a man aged 65-85 years with acute or convalescent COVID-19. The CDR3 here is CASSPERLAALGSTDTQYF. CDR3 in DNA: TGCGCCAGCAGCCCTGAGAGACTAGCGGCCCTAGGGAGCACAGATACGCAGTATTTT.